What follows is one T cell receptor beta chain and its context. A second about 6 to 12 cycle PCR used barcoded and J-beta primers. Each of the cDNA molecules was tagged by a template-switch adaptor with 12 random nucleotides. Sequencing yielded, for each sample, at least 2.5 million paired-end reads carrying CDR3. One entry per CDR3 protein results from TCRdb running MiXCR on the 5' RACE reads. The profile shows about 1.6 million distinct CDR3 sequences, about 35% of them singletons. Trimming removed 2 bases from V and 5 bases from J, with 9 bases in between. Germline CDR1 is GTSNPN and CDR2 is SVGIG (reference sequence). CDR3 length: 12 residues. The entry originates in a study of blood T cells in healthy people across ages.

The J gene is TRBJ2-5, the V gene TRBV30; D is undetermined. Input material: blood. The clonotype originates from a woman aged 25 to 39 in good health. In DNA, the CDR3 is TGTGCCTGGAGTAGTGCAAAGGAGACCCAGTACTTC. This encodes CAWSSAKETQYF.